The 10 T cell receptor beta chains given below trace back to one sample, sequenced in a study of OX40 agonist ivuxolimab in advanced cancers. Here immunoSEQ multiplex PCR was the method, and the copy in TCRdb shows in-frame clones only, minus some. The data contain more than 55,000 clones, 89% of them singletons. Sequenced material: CD4+ or CD8+ T cells sorted from blood, taken in a trial of the OX40 agonist ivuxolimab. The receptor set was obtained from an adult with an advanced solid tumor such as melanoma, head and neck, liver or kidney cancer.

In regard to this clone: Other nucleotide sequences from this sample produce the same CDR3. V is TRBV5-1 and J is TRBJ2-5, with 11 bases aligning to TRBD2. The CDR3 extends over 16 amino acids. Germline CDR1 is SGHRS and CDR2 is YFSETQ. The V and J ends lost 2 bases and 5 bases, in that order; junction bases with no gene match: 8. The CDR3 region has the DNA TGCGCCAGCAGCTTAATTAGCGGGAGGGCCGGGGAGACCCAGTACTTC. It translates to CASSLISGRAGETQYF.

The chain joins TRBV21-1 to TRBJ2-3; the tabulated D call, TRBD1, remains unverified against the DNA. TRBV21-1 counts as a pseudogene. The CDR3 sequence is 15 residues long. This CDR3 reads CASTLPYPGTDTQYF. The CDR3 DNA follows: TGTGCCAGCACGCTGCCTTACCCAGGCACAGATACGCAGTATTTT.

The rearrangement joins TRBV4-1 to TRBJ1-2; 7 positions match TRBD1. This CDR3 has 15 amino acids. Germline V gene data show CDR1 as MGHRA and CDR2 as YSYEKL. Losses at the gene ends were 3 bases for V and 4 bases for J; bases not matched to a gene: 8. CDR3 amino acids: CASSHETGVGYGYTF. In nucleotides, the CDR3 is TGCGCCAGCAGCCACGAAACAGGGGTAGGCTATGGCTACACCTTC.

The chain employs TRBV5-1 and TRBJ1-1; D perhaps matches TRBD1 (5 bases). The CDR3 is 15 residues long. V was cut by 4 bases and J by 2 bases, with 15 bases left in between. Germline CDR1 and CDR2: SGHRS and YFSETQ. The CDR3 protein is CASSLGGTANTEAFF. Here the CDR3 DNA reads TGCGCCAGCAGCCTGGGCGGGACGGCTAACACTGAAGCTTTCTTT.

This chain uses TRBV2 with TRBJ2-7; TRBD1 is a possible D gene (5 bases). Germline assignment: CDR1 SNHLY and CDR2 FYNNEI. Trimming pared 10 bases from V and 3 bases from J, leaving 16 bases between. The CDR3 sequence is 13 residues long. The CDR3 here is CATQERGFYEQYF. CDR3 in DNA: TGTGCCACCCAGGAAAGGGGTTTCTACGAGCAGTACTTC.

This clone was seen a single time. The genes are TRBV19 and TRBJ1-2, with TRBD1 matching over 8 bases. Germline V gene data show CDR1 as LNHDA and CDR2 as SQIVND (reference sequence). The trim removed 9 bases at V and 5 bases at J, leaving 11 bases unmatched. The CDR3 consists of 14 residues. CDR3 sequence: CASAGTGLSYGYTF. The CDR3 nucleotides are TGTGCCAGCGCCGGGACAGGACTATCTTATGGCTACACCTTC.

The V gene is TRBV4-2, the J gene TRBJ2-7, with D possibly being TRBD2 (6 bases). This CDR3 comprises 13 residues. Deletions cut 5 bases from V and 6 bases from J, with 14 bases between. Germline V gene sequence: CDR1 LGHNA, CDR2 YNFKEQ. As DNA, the CDR3 is TGTGCCAGCAGCGTCTTACGGGAGTTCGAGCAGTACTTC. Amino acids: CASSVLREFEQYF.

CDR3 in amino acids: CASSPRDSKGEQYF. CDR3 in DNA: TGTGCCAGCAGCCCAAGGGACAGTAAAGGCGAGCAGTACTTC. J is TRBJ2-7 and V is TRBV7-3; TRBD1 matches at 7 bases. Unmatched junction bases numbered 10, after V lost 5 bases and J lost 6 bases. CDR1 and CDR2 (germline): SGHTA, FQGTGA. There are 14 residues in the CDR3.

The chain couples TRBV5-4 to TRBJ1-3; tentative D call: TRBD1 (6 bases). Germline CDR1 SGHNT, CDR2 YYREEE (reference sequence). The CDR3 is 15 residues long. The V gene lost 3 bases and the J gene lost 4 bases, with 14 bases spanning the gap. CDR3 residues: CASSSSGGGGNTIYF. The CDR3 DNA follows: TGTGCCAGCAGCTCCTCGGGGGGGGGCGGAAACACCATATATTTT.

The V and J genes are TRBV5-1 and TRBJ1-4, with unresolved D. The CDR3 is 16 residues long. Trimming removed 8 bases from V and 0 bases from J, with 17 bases in between. CDR1 is SGHRS, CDR2 YFSETQ, per germline. The CDR3 loop reads CASRLGRGTTNEKLFF. DNA of the CDR3: TGCGCCAGTCGTTTGGGGAGAGGGACAACTAATGAAAAACTGTTTTTT. The full variable domain, in which reference TRBV5-1 and TRBJ1-4 provide the parts outside the CDR3, is KAGVTQTPRYLIKTRGQQVTLSCSPISGHRSVSWYQQTPGQGLQFLFEYFSETQRNKGNFPGRFSGRQFSNSRSEMNVSTLELGDSALYLCASRLGRGTTNEKLFFGSGTQLSVL.